This T cell receptor beta chain was captured in a study of blood T cells in healthy people across ages (dated by TCRdb to the mid-2010s). A note on the overall study: In model experiments, roughly one uniquely barcoded TCR beta cDNA molecule per two T cells was captured by template switching. The study measured age-related changes in TCR beta repertoire diversity using deep sequencing normalized with unique cDNA molecular identifiers. To avoid experimental bias, donors of different ages were spread randomly across the sequencing lanes. The donors were divided into four age groups: young (average approximately 17 years), middle-aged (roughly 42), aged (approximately 62) and long-lived (approximately 74). Using the same blood draw, the study looked at two additional independent replicas of 1 million unique cDNA reads for two donors, one aged 18 to 30 and the other aged 80 or older. On the study overall, not on this receptor specifically: Compared with the aged group, more naive CD4+ T cells, fewer expanded clones and increased TCR diversity were shown by the long-lived group, suggesting age selection. Because profiling used bulk unsorted PBMCs, naive and antigen-experienced compartments could not be compared conclusively. The CMV infection status of donors was not known, potentially confounding age-related changes in expanded clonotypes. Observed TCR beta diversity per million T cells fell roughly linearly with age, and a significant reduction was already apparent by age approximately 40. Estimates of total diversity from one million sequenced T cells were regarded as lower bounds and underestimates. There was a strong correlation between observed TCR beta diversity and the percentage of naive T cells measured by flow cytometry.

This clonotype occurred once. The specificity of this receptor is unknown. At one boundary the junction diverges from the germline segment, which might be a read error. Libraries were constructed by 5' RACE. The instrument given in TCRdb is Illumina HiSeq 2500. The second PCR ran for roughly 7 to 12 cycles and used a J-beta primer mix along with a sample-barcoded 5' primer. Each TCR beta cDNA molecule received a unique molecular identifier from a template-switch 5' adaptor carrying 12 random nucleotides. At least 2.5 million CDR3-containing paired-end reads were obtained from each sample. The Mint cDNA synthesis kit, primed by a TRBC-specific oligonucleotide, was used to synthesize first-strand cDNA from all RNA. After uracil-DNA glycosylase treatment, a first 18-cycle PCR used universal primers M1SS and BC2_uni_R on all cDNA. From the authors' description of their analysis: For normalization, 1 million high-quality reads were randomly selected from each sample, with every read carrying a distinct molecular identifier. Reads sharing molecular identifiers were discarded rather than binned into consensus sequences. CDR3 identification, clonotype clustering and error correction used MiTCR with a Q25 quality threshold and the strictest error-elimination algorithm. A nonparametric unseen species model with Euler transformation was used to estimate lower-bound total TCR beta diversity. The public sequencing data were trimmed at Q25 with fastp and processed into clonotypes with MiXCR by TCRdb, which kept only in-frame beta chains. Every CDR3 protein is listed once, alongside the most common genes and DNA of its rows. Clone size and V and J calls follow TCRdb, not the original study. Counted in this sample were 1.5 million to 2 million distinct CDR3 sequences; roughly 27% of them appeared once. More than 6% of the sample is held by the ten biggest clonotypes.

Sequences DFQATT (CDR1) and SNEGSKA (CDR2) are obtained from the germline V gene (reference sequence). Including cysteine and phenylalanine, the CDR3 has 12 amino acids. CDR3 DNA only is kept here, 36 bases in frame from base 1. Donors were roughly 40 systemically healthy Caucasian individuals from Russia aged roughly 6 to 90 years. About 10 milliliters of peripheral blood were collected from each donor into EDTA-treated Vacutainer tubes. Ficoll-Paque density-gradient centrifugation was used to isolate PBMCs, with at least 6.5 million per sample. Total RNA was extracted from PBMCs with Trizol reagent, with at least 5 micrograms obtained per sample. For every donor, an aliquot of PBMCs went through flow cytometry to measure the percentages of naive CD45RAhigh/CD27high T cells.

The source is a woman aged 25 to 39 in good health. The specimen was blood. The chain couples TRBV20-1 to TRBJ1-2; a tentative D match to TRBD1 spans 5 bases. This receptor carries the CDR3 CSAPRWDYGHTF. The nucleotide sequence reads as follows: TGCAGTGCCCCCCGATGGGACTATGGCCACACCTTC.